This record concerns one T cell receptor beta chain sequence. This CDR3 has 15 amino acids. The trim removed 6 bases at V and 6 bases at J, leaving 10 bases unmatched. Germline-derived CDR1 and CDR2 are MDHEN and SYDVKM. This record belongs to a study of technical replicates of blood from a handful of donors. The method was immunoSEQ multiplex PCR; TCRdb's version includes in-frame clones alone and lacks a portion of them. The sample holds some 77,000 clones, 95% to 98% seen once. Sequenced input: T cells isolated from PBMCs. The chain has TRBV28 and TRBJ1-5; 8 positions match TRBD1. The source is a human donor in good health. The CDR3 DNA reads as TGTGCCAGCAGCTTAACTCAGGGGGCCAGTCAGCCCCAGCATTTT. This sequence encodes CASSLTQGASQPQHF.